These T cell receptor beta chains were read from a single sample in a study of T-cell memory formation after mild COVID-19. MiXCR, run by TCRdb on the 5' RACE reads, gives a single entry per CDR3 protein. The sample shows around 300,000 distinct CDR3 sequences, roughly 8% of them seen only once. Sequencing was done on a sample of PBMCs or a T cell subset sorted from them (not recorded which). The receptors were sampled from a man aged 18 to 35 who had mild COVID-19 (a few samples of this study predate the infection). Cell type and time point are not known. Each CDR3 is given with its conserved first and last residue. D genes are given only for firm matches. Only part of the rows carry a size: once, few, many, or a class if the clone is expanded.

clone_size d_call j_call v_call cdr3_aa cdr3_nt
few - TRBJ1-1 TRBV12-3/TRBV12-4 CASRRVTNTEAFF TGTGCCAGCAGGCGCGTTACAAACACTGAAGCTTTCTTT
few - TRBJ2-1 TRBV20-1 CSARSLSEYNEQFF TGCAGTGCTAGGAGTCTCAGCGAGTACAATGAGCAGTTCTTC
many - TRBJ2-3 TRBV29-1 CSVEEADRRGDTQYF TGCAGCGTCGAGGAGGCGGACAGGAGGGGAGATACGCAGTATTTT
- - TRBJ1-1 TRBV7-6 CASSLDGGSGTEAFF TGTGCCAGCAGCTTAGACGGGGGAAGTGGCACTGAAGCTTTCTTT
many - TRBJ2-5 TRBV7-6 CASSLVGPETQYF TGTGCCAGCAGCTTAGTGGGTCCCGAGACCCAGTACTTC
once TRBD1 TRBJ2-5 TRBV5-6 CASSLLTGMWETQYF TGTGCCAGCAGCTTGTTGACAGGGATGTGGGAGACCCAGTACTTC
many TRBD2 TRBJ2-3 TRBV7-9 CASSPGLEGDTQYF TGTGCCAGCAGCCCCGGACTAGAGGGAGATACGCAGTATTTT
many TRBD1 TRBJ2-7 TRBV11-3 CASSLSGGDYEQYF TGTGCCAGCAGCTTATCAGGGGGTGACTACGAGCAGTACTTC
- - TRBJ2-5 TRBV21-1 CASIYPGLVRETQYF TGTGCCAGCATCTACCCGGGACTAGTGCGTGAGACCCAGTACTTC
many TRBD2 TRBJ2-3 TRBV5-1 CASSRWAMQGTSGTDTQYF TGCGCCAGCAGCCGGTGGGCAATGCAAGGGACTAGCGGCACAGATACGCAGTATTTT
- - TRBJ2-1 TRBV4-1 CASSQDRQLYNEQFF TGCGCCAGCAGCCAAGATCGACAGCTTTACAATGAGCAGTTCTTC
- - TRBJ2-5 TRBV24-1 CATSDNGAQETQYF TGTGCCACCAGTGATAATGGGGCCCAAGAGACCCAGTACTTC
- - TRBJ2-7 TRBV7-2 CASSLAYTGQSSYEQYF TGTGCCAGCAGCTTAGCGTATACAGGACAGAGTTCCTACGAGCAGTACTTC
few TRBD1 TRBJ1-1 TRBV12-5 CASGLSVQGSEAFF TGTGCTAGTGGTTTGTCCGTACAGGGGTCTGAAGCTTTCTTT